The clone carrying this T cell receptor (beta chain) was counted many times. Antigen unknown. The germline V and J ends were trimmed by 3 bases and 2 bases, with 13 bases remaining between them. The CDR3 is 14 amino acids. Germline CDR1 and CDR2: SQVTM and ANQGSEA. The data stem from a study of early T cells in non-severe SARS-CoV-2 infection. TCRdb reprocessed the 5' RACE reads with MiXCR, giving one entry per CDR3 protein. Here the sample spans some 67,000 distinct CDR3 sequences, about 12% being singletons. General study findings and limits: Matching results from VDJdb favored anti-spike CD8 responses, leaving private and CD4 specificities undetected.

This chain connects TRBV29-1 to TRBJ2-5; D assignment may be TRBD1 or TRBD2 (5 bases each). The sequenced material came from whole blood. This TCR was recovered from an adult who was a healthcare worker with PCR-confirmed SARS-CoV-2 infection or an uninfected control (not recorded which). The CDR3 region is CSVDPRGTQETQYF. CDR3 nucleotides: TGCAGCGTTGATCCCAGAGGGACGCAAGAGACCCAGTACTTC. The whole variable domain, remainder taken from reference TRBV29-1 and TRBJ2-5, is SAVISQKPSRDICQRGTSLTIQCQVDSQVTMMFWYRQQPGQSLTLIATANQGSEATYESGFVIDKFPISRPNLTFSTLTVSNMSPEDSSIYLCSVDPRGTQETQYFGPGTRLLVL.